The 25 T cell receptor beta chains below come from one sample, sequenced in a study of blood T cell repertoires in COVID-19. Here immunoSEQ multiplex PCR was the method, and the copy in TCRdb shows in-frame clones only, minus some. The sample shows about 110,000 clones, roughly four fifths of them seen only once. The sequencing input was peripheral blood. All receptors derive from a woman aged 55 to 70 with acute or convalescent COVID-19.

This rearrangement joins TRBV7-8 to TRBJ2-1; no firm D call. CDR1 and CDR2 (germline): SGHVS, FQNEAQ. The CDR3 runs 12 residues. The germline V and J ends were trimmed by 0 bases and 9 bases, with 6 bases remaining between them. CDR3: CASSLALSEQFF. CDR3 nucleotide sequence: TGTGCCAGCAGCTTAGCGCTTAGTGAGCAGTTCTTC.

The rearrangement uses TRBV6-1 and TRBJ1-5; possibly TRBD1 for D (6 bases). V lost 0 bases and J 5 bases, leaving 8 bases between the germline ends. CDR3 length: 14 amino acids. Germline V CDR1 and CDR2: MNHNS, SASEGT. The CDR3 bases are TGTGCCAGCAGTGAAGCCCAGGGGCATCAGCCCCAGCATTTT. It is translated as CASSEAQGHQPQHF.

The chain uses TRBV7-3 and TRBJ2-1; tentative D call: TRBD2 (6 bases). The CDR3 contains 14 residues. CDR1 is SGHTA and CDR2 is FQGTGA in the germline V gene. Trimming left V 6 bases short and J 4 bases short, with 13 bases between. CDR3 nucleotides: TGTGCCAGCAGGTCGGGACTCTCGTACAATGAGCAGTTCTTC. This sequence encodes CASRSGLSYNEQFF.

This chain links TRBV5-1 with TRBJ1-2; TRBD1 might be the D (5 bases). The CDR3 is made up of 14 amino acids. Germline V gene data show CDR1 as SGHRS and CDR2 as YFSETQ. The V end lost 0 bases, the J end lost 5 bases, and 11 bases lay between the germline ends. The CDR3 coding sequence is TGCGCCAGCAGCTTGGAGGCCAGGGATTATGGCTACACCTTC. Translation: CASSLEARDYGYTF.

The chain couples TRBV9 to TRBJ2-5, with 11 bases that match TRBD2. The V gene end was trimmed by 2 bases and the J gene end by 2 bases; junction bases not matched to a gene: 14. Germline V gene sequence: CDR1 SGDLS, CDR2 YYNGEE. This CDR3 has 19 amino acids. CDR3 protein: CASSVDLAGGRGGQETQYF. The CDR3 DNA follows: TGTGCCAGCAGCGTTGATCTAGCGGGGGGACGGGGAGGACAAGAGACCCAGTACTTC.

This clone was counted many times. The V and J genes are TRBV28 and TRBJ1-1; no definite D call. The CDR3 runs to 16 residues. Per the germline V gene, CDR1 is MDHEN and CDR2 is SYDVKM. V lost 6 bases and J lost 1, with 18 bases in between. CDR3 sequence (DNA): TGTGCCAGCAGCCTGGCGGCCGGGATCGGGAACACTGAAGCTTTCTTT. It codes for CASSLAAGIGNTEAFF.

The rearrangement uses TRBV19 and TRBJ1-2; no firm D call. This CDR3 spans 13 amino acids. Germline V CDR1 and CDR2: LNHDA, SQIVND (reference sequence). The V gene lost 6 bases and the J gene lost 5 bases, with 13 bases spanning the gap. CDR3 region: CASSSGKPYGYTF. As DNA, the CDR3 is TGTGCCAGTAGCTCCGGGAAGCCTTATGGCTACACCTTC.

On this clone itself: The germline gene is not matched at one end of the junction; a read error may be the cause. The rearrangement links TRBV11-2 to TRBJ1-6; D possibly corresponds to TRBD1 (6 bases). Germline lookup yields CDR1 SGHAT and CDR2 FQNNGV. CDR3 size: 16 residues. As DNA, the CDR3 is TGTGCCAGCAGCCCACGGGCAGGGGCCTACAATTCACCCCTCCACTTT. Its protein product is CASSPRAGAYNSPLHF.

The chain recombines TRBV10-3 with TRBJ2-1; the match to TRBD1 covers 7 bases. The V segment lost 1 base and the J segment 6 bases; nucleotides outside the gene matches: 3. The CDR3 runs 14 residues. Germline V gives CDR1 ENHRY, CDR2 SYGVKD. CDR3 DNA sequence: TGTGCCATCAGTGAGTTAACAGGGGTCAATGAGCAGTTCTTC. Translation gives CAISELTGVNEQFF.

The chain recombines TRBV3-1 (or the pseudogene TRBV3-2) with TRBJ1-1, with 8 bases fitting TRBD1. V gave up 4 bases and J gave up 1 base; unmatched junction bases: 2. The CDR3 is made up of 14 amino acids. Germline assignment: CDR1 LGHDT and CDR2 YNNKEL (reference sequence). CDR3 DNA sequence: TGTGCCAGCAGCCCTGGACAGGGGAACACTGAAGCTTTCTTT. This encodes CASSPGQGNTEAFF.

As DNA, the CDR3 is TGCGCCAGCAGCCAAGATTCGGGGAGCGGGGGTTACAATGAGCAGTTCTTC. Translated: CASSQDSGSGGYNEQFF. V gene TRBV4-1 combines with J gene TRBJ2-1; 8 bases are a match to TRBD2. The CDR3 runs 17 residues. V trimming: 0 bases; J trimming: 4 bases; junction bases outside the gene matches: 8. CDR1 and CDR2 (germline): MGHRA, YSYEKL.

This chain uses TRBV30 with TRBJ2-5; 7 bases are a match to TRBD2. This CDR3 is 14 amino acids long. The germline V gene has CDR1 GTSNPN and CDR2 SVGIG (reference sequence). V shed 3 bases and J 4 bases; nucleotides not matched to a gene: 8. In DNA form, the CDR3 reads TGTGCCTGGAGCCGCGGGGGTTTCGGAGAGACCCAGTACTTC. Translating it yields CAWSRGGFGETQYF. The complete variable domain, with remaining parts taken from reference TRBV30 and TRBJ2-5, reads SQTIHQWPATLVQPVGSPLSLECTVEGTSNPNLYWYRQAAGRGLQLLFYSVGIGQISSEVPQNLSASRPQDRQFILSSKKLLLSDSGFYLCAWSRGGFGETQYFGPGTRLLVL.

This clone was counted between two and nine times. This rearrangement joins TRBV29-1 to TRBJ2-1, with TRBD2 identical over 11 bases. The CDR3 contains 17 residues. Germline loops: CDR1 SQVTM, CDR2 ANQGSEA. The V segment lost 4 bases and the J segment 0 bases; nucleotides outside the gene matches: 8. CDR3 region: CSVVGLAVPSSYNEQFF. CDR3 sequence (DNA): TGCAGCGTTGTGGGACTAGCGGTCCCTAGCTCCTACAATGAGCAGTTCTTC.

The rearrangement joins TRBV19 to TRBJ1-2; weak D call: TRBD1 (6 bases). CDR3 size: 15 residues. The V and J ends lost 3 bases and 4 bases respectively, with 15 bases between them. From germline, CDR1 is LNHDA and CDR2 SQIVND (reference sequence). CDR3 nucleotides: TGTGCCAGTAGTATTTCCGTGGGGGCTGCCTATGGCTACACCTTC. Translated: CASSISVGAAYGYTF.

This clone was seen just once. CDR3 amino acids: CASSLVENRGYEQYF. CDR3 DNA sequence: TGTGCCAGCAGCTTGGTTGAGAACAGGGGCTACGAGCAGTACTTC. The V call is TRBV5-6, the J call TRBJ2-7; 7 bases are a match to TRBD1. J was trimmed by 3 bases and V by 0 bases; bases with no gene match: 6. Germline CDR1 SGHDT, CDR2 YYEEEE. This CDR3 is 15 amino acids long.

The chain has TRBV5-6 and TRBJ1-6; D remains unclear. The CDR3 sequence is 13 residues long. Trimming took off 0 bases at V and 8 bases at J, with 6 bases between the two ends. Germline CDR1 reads SGHDT; CDR2 reads YYEEEE. The CDR3 sequence: CASSLASYSPLHF. The CDR3 nucleotides read TGTGCCAGCAGCTTGGCGTCCTATTCACCCCTCCACTTT.

This chain joins TRBV7-9 and TRBJ2-5; D possibly corresponds to TRBD2 (5 bases). This CDR3 has 15 amino acids. Deletions cut 0 bases from V and 3 bases from J, with 11 bases between. Germline V gene data show CDR1 as SEHNR and CDR2 as FQNEAQ (reference sequence). CDR3 sequence: CASSLALAGEETQYF. CDR3 in DNA: TGTGCCAGCAGCTTAGCTCTGGCCGGGGAAGAGACCCAGTACTTC.

The chain carries TRBV30 and TRBJ1-5; D gene ambiguous. Germline V CDR1 and CDR2: GTSNPN, SVGIG (reference sequence). This CDR3 is built from 13 residues. V lost 5 bases and J lost 6, with 14 bases in between. The CDR3 coding sequence is TGTGCCTGGGGGCTTGATAGCGGTCAGCCCCAGCATTTT. Its protein product is CAWGLDSGQPQHF.

This chain connects TRBV9 to TRBJ2-7; TRBD2 aligns across 8 bases. This CDR3 is 15 amino acids long. V was clipped by 0 bases and J by 2 bases; unmatched bases: 4. Looked up from germline, CDR1 is SGDLS and CDR2 is YYNGEE. The CDR3 DNA sequence: TGTGCCAGCAGCGTAGGCCAGCGGGGGACCTACGAGCAGTACTTC. Translating it yields CASSVGQRGTYEQYF.

The gene calls are TRBV11-2 and TRBJ2-7, with TRBD1 identical over 7 bases. The CDR3 spans 15 residues. Trimming removed 5 bases from V and 0 bases from J; junction bases left unmatched: 7. The germline V gene has CDR1 SGHAT and CDR2 FQNNGV. The CDR3 sequence: CASSLSTGSSYEQYF. CDR3 sequence (DNA): TGTGCCAGCAGCCTATCGACAGGGAGCTCCTACGAGCAGTACTTC.

A few counts support this clone. This chain uses TRBV19 with TRBJ2-2, with 8 nucleotides matching TRBD1. CDR1 and CDR2 from the germline V gene are LNHDA and SQIVND (reference sequence). CDR3 length equals 15 residues. Unmatched junction bases numbered 0, after V lost 3 bases and J lost 0 bases. This CDR3 is CASSMGQANTGELFF. The CDR3, as DNA: TGTGCCAGTAGTATGGGACAGGCGAACACCGGGGAGCTGTTTTTT.

The chain links TRBV23-1 to TRBJ2-1; 10 nucleotides line up with TRBD2. TRBV23-1 is placed among ORFs of uncertain function. Trimming cost V 4 bases and J 5 bases; bases outside gene matches: 17. There are 19 residues in the CDR3. The CDR3 region has the DNA TGCGCCAGCAGTCCTGTGGCCACCGGGACTAGCGTACAGGACAATGAGCAGTTCTTC. The encoded protein is CASSPVATGTSVQDNEQFF.

The rearrangement links TRBV3-1 (or the pseudogene TRBV3-2) to TRBJ2-2; TRBD2 matches 11 bases. The CDR3 totals 17 residues. CDR1 is LGHDT, CDR2 YNNKEL, per germline (reference sequence). The V and J ends lost 7 bases and 5 bases, in that order; junction bases with no gene match: 12. The CDR3 sequence: CASKMLAGGRGTGELFF. The CDR3 nucleotides are TGTGCCAGCAAGATGCTAGCGGGGGGCCGTGGTACCGGGGAGCTGTTTTTT.

The J gene is TRBJ2-7, the V gene TRBV6-5, with no clear D. V lost 6 bases, J lost 3 bases, and 15 bases lay in between. The germline CDR1 and CDR2 sequences are MNHEY and SVGAGI. This CDR3 region has 14 residues. In DNA form, the CDR3 reads TGTGCCAGCAGATCTAGGAGTTTGGACTACGAGCAGTACTTC. This gives the protein CASRSRSLDYEQYF.

V is TRBV3-1 (or the pseudogene TRBV3-2) and J is TRBJ2-2; D perhaps matches TRBD1 (5 bases). The CDR3 totals 16 residues. Germline V gene data show CDR1 as LGHDT and CDR2 as YNNKEL (reference sequence). Trimming left V 7 bases short and J 2 bases short, with 17 bases between. This chain's CDR3 is CASTARRVENTGELFF. CDR3 coding DNA: TGTGCCAGCACGGCTCGCAGGGTGGAAAACACCGGGGAGCTGTTTTTT.